Included here is one TCR beta chain sequence, with context. The time point is: inflamed ileum from the surgical specimen. This specimen belongs to a study of T cell repertoires in ileal Crohn's disease. The wider study: At surgery, around 40% of patients smoked, with median disease duration 7.9 years. Biopsies of inflamed ileum from the surgical specimen form M0 samples.

The CDR3 length is 13 residues. V lost 0 bases to trimming and J lost 14 bases; unmatched junction nucleotides: 6. The germline V gene has CDR1 SGHDT and CDR2 YYEEEE. Generated by immunoSEQ multiplex PCR, the TCRdb table keeps only in-frame clones and is missing some. The sample contains 13,000 to 15,000 clones, around 80% of which appear only once. This clonotype was obtained from an adult with Crohn's disease. Sequencing used ileal tissue. The chain joins TRBV5-6 to TRBJ2-3; 10 bases align to TRBD2. CDR3 region: CASSLGQAGGLYF. CDR3 nucleotides: TGTGCCAGCAGCTTGGGTCAAGCGGGGGGGCTGTATTTT.